This T cell receptor (beta chain) is from a study of T cells in Graves' hyperthyroidism and ophthalmopathy. Criteria for exclusion of patients were uncontrolled infection, other autoimmune disease, pregnancy or lactation. The germline V gene encodes CDR1 SGHTA and CDR2 FQGNSA. The V end lost 3 bases, the J end lost 1 base, and 12 bases lay between the germline ends. CDR3 length: 16 residues. Note on this clonotype: As yet, its antigen is unknown.

General study findings and limits: Ophthalmopathy and stable hyperthyroidism were told apart by a 13 V-J model.

Template material for amplifying TCR beta CDR3 regions consisted of RNA transcripts. The study used the HTBI primer set for a first-round RT-PCR of the TCR CDR3. TCRdb fed the multiplex PCR reads into MiXCR, producing one record per CDR3 protein. The sample shows 450,000 to 700,000 distinct CDR3 sequences, around 42% of them seen only once. The source is an adult woman with Graves' disease, either hyperthyroidism or ophthalmopathy (not recorded which). J is TRBJ2-2 and V is TRBV7-2, with D possibly TRBD2 on 6 matching bases. Input material: peripheral blood or thyroid tissue (not recorded which). For the CDR3, the DNA is TGTGCCAGCAGCTTCGGGGGAGTACTGAACACCGGGGAGCTGTTTTTT. Its protein is CASSFGGVLNTGELFF.